A single TCR beta chain is shown here with its context. The data derive from a study of Graves' ophthalmopathy and Graves' hyperthyroidism. On the study more broadly: Stable hyperthyroidism denotes an absence of ophthalmopathy throughout 18 months of follow-up.

Germline V gene data show CDR1 as MDHEN and CDR2 as SYDVKM. V lost 5 bases, J lost 5 bases, and 15 bases lay in between. The CDR3 has 14 residues. Reliance was placed on clinical symptoms, serum thyroxine, TRAb, thyroid ultrasound and orbital computed tomography for diagnosis. RNA transcripts yielded amplified TCR beta CDR3 regions. A first-round RT-PCR used HTBI primers, followed by a second-round multiplex PCR. TCRdb passed the multiplex PCR reads through MiXCR, listing each CDR3 protein once. The sample records around 1,200,000 distinct CDR3 sequences, about 36% being singletons. This chain uses TRBV28 with TRBJ2-5; possibly TRBD1 for D (5 bases). The sample comprised peripheral blood or thyroid tissue (not recorded which). The source of this sequence is an adult man with Graves' hyperthyroidism. The DNA for the CDR3 is TGTGCCAGCAGTCCAATGGGGTCAGGGGAGACCCAGTACTTC. Residues: CASSPMGSGETQYF.